This TCR beta chain appears in the sequencing data of a study of regulatory and conventional T cells in RAG deficiency. In its sample, this clone was seen once. V was pared by 5 bases and J by 1 base, with 11 bases of the junction left unmatched. This CDR3 is built from 18 residues. Germline CDR1 MDHEN, CDR2 SYDVKM. Profiling relied on immunoSEQ multiplex PCR, and the TCRdb table lists in-frame clones only, not all of them. The data show roughly 35,000 clones, with 89% seen just once and around 15% held by the top ten. These data were also reused for a study on regulatory T cells. From that report: The PCR used 52 TRBV and 13 TRBJ primers.

Sequencing input: CD8+ T cells sorted from blood. The TCR was taken from a human donor in good health. The chain links TRBV28 to TRBJ2-5; 12 bases are a match to TRBD2. CDR3 loop: CASSAGGLAGGIQETQYF. The CDR3, as DNA: TGTGCCAGCAGTGCAGGGGGACTAGCGGGCGGAATCCAAGAGACCCAGTACTTC.